This TCR beta chain is from a study of Graves' ophthalmopathy and Graves' hyperthyroidism. The ends were cut back, 1 base at V and 4 bases at J, with 7 bases in the middle. The CDR3 covers 13 residues. Germline CDR1 SGHAT, CDR2 FQNNGV. This clonotype was seen at least ten times. Its specificity is not known. Study results and limitations: Detection in blood was also observed for most expanded thyroid clonotypes above 0.001 frequency.

Other autoimmune diseases, uncontrolled infections, pregnancy and lactation each led to patient exclusion. Amplification from RNA transcripts yielded the TCR beta CDR3 regions. HTBI-primed RT-PCR formed the first round, and a multiplex PCR formed the second. Via MiXCR, TCRdb re-called the multiplex PCR reads, giving one row per CDR3 protein. Seen here are fewer than 650,000 distinct CDR3 sequences, around a fifth observed once, and the top ten hold approximately 7%. V usage is TRBV11-2 and J usage is TRBJ1-1; D unresolved. The sequenced sample was peripheral blood. The TCR comes from a woman aged 18-30 years with stable Graves' hyperthyroidism. Some clones in this sample may be carry-over from other donors' samples. CDR3 coding DNA: TGTGCCAGCAGCTTAGCCCTGGGCACTGAAGCTTTCTTT. This encodes CASSLALGTEAFF.